Following are 13 T cell receptor beta chains from one sample sequenced in a study of OX40 agonist ivuxolimab in advanced cancers. Profiling relied on immunoSEQ multiplex PCR, and the TCRdb table lists in-frame clones only, not all of them. The top ten clones hold roughly 2.6% of a sample with 45,000 or so clones, roughly 82% of them seen once. The sample consisted of CD4+ or CD8+ T cells sorted from blood, taken in a trial of the OX40 agonist ivuxolimab. Receptors were obtained from an adult with an advanced solid tumor such as melanoma, head and neck, liver or kidney cancer.

This clone was seen a handful of times. The V call is TRBV10-2, the J call TRBJ2-6, with 7 bases lining up with TRBD2. The CDR3 is made up of 13 amino acids. In germline, CDR1 is WSHSY, CDR2 SAAADI. With 8 bases clipped from V and 4 bases from J, the junction kept 2 bases outside the gene matches. The CDR3 here is CASAGAGANVLTF. The DNA for the CDR3 is TGCGCCAGCGCGGGAGCGGGGGCCAACGTCCTGACTTTC.

The gene calls are TRBV11-2 and TRBJ2-7, with D tentatively TRBD1 (6 bases). Trimming took off 1 base at V and 0 bases at J, with 7 bases between the two ends. There are 14 residues in the CDR3. The germline V gene encodes CDR1 SGHAT and CDR2 FQNNGV. CDR3 sequence (DNA): TGTGCCAGCAGCTTAGTGGACAGCTCCTACGAGCAGTACTTC. This translates into CASSLVDSSYEQYF. The variable domain in full, completed from reference TRBV11-2 and TRBJ2-7, reads EAGVAQSPRYKIIEKRQSVAFWCNPISGHATLYWYQQILGQGPKLLIQFQNNGVVDDSQLPKDRFSAERLKGVDSTLKIQPAKLEDSAVYLCASSLVDSSYEQYFGPGTRLTVT.

The chain combines TRBV5-1 with TRBJ1-2; 7 positions match TRBD1. With V trimmed by 3 bases and J by 7 bases, 12 bases remained unmatched. Germline lookup yields CDR1 SGHRS and CDR2 YFSETQ. This CDR3 has 15 amino acids. The CDR3 here is CASSSTGKGQIGYTF. DNA for the CDR3: TGCGCCAGCAGCTCGACAGGGAAAGGTCAAATTGGCTACACCTTC.

This chain connects TRBV18 to TRBJ2-7; 7 bases line up with TRBD2. CDR3 length: 15 residues. Trimming removed 3 bases from V and 0 bases from J; junction bases left unmatched: 5. Germline loops: CDR1 KGHSH, CDR2 LQKENI. CDR3 nucleotides: TGTGCCAGCTCACCTGCGAGCGGGGCCTCCTACGAGCAGTACTTC. Its translation is CASSPASGASYEQYF. Supplemented by reference TRBV18 and TRBJ2-7, the full variable domain reads NAGVMQNPRHLVRRRGQEARLRCSPMKGHSHVYWYRQLPEEGLKFMVYLQKENIIDESGMPKERFSAEFPKEGPSILRIQQVVRGDSAAYFCASSPASGASYEQYFGPGTRLTVT.

V and J are TRBV2 and TRBJ2-3; 9 bases map to TRBD2. The CDR3 runs to 16 residues. CDR1 SNHLY and CDR2 FYNNEI come from the germline V gene. Germline trimming cut 3 bases from V and 2 bases from J; bases unmatched to any gene: 6. The CDR3 here is CASSEVLAGATDTQYF. CDR3 DNA sequence: TGTGCCAGCAGTGAGGTCTTAGCGGGGGCCACAGATACGCAGTATTTT.

The chain links TRBV10-2 to TRBJ1-4, with 9 bases lining up with TRBD1. Germline CDR1 WSHSY, CDR2 SAAADI. The CDR3 covers 18 residues. Trimming took 0 bases from V and 7 from J; bases not matched to a gene: 12. The CDR3: CASSESRNRGREAEKLFF. Here the CDR3 DNA reads TGCGCCAGCAGTGAGTCGAGGAACAGGGGGCGGGAAGCTGAAAAACTGTTTTTT.

This clone was observed once. The chain combines TRBV5-1 with TRBJ2-2, with D possibly matching TRBD2 (5 bases). CDR1 is SGHRS and CDR2 is YFSETQ in the germline V gene. Trimming removed 5 bases at V and 2 bases at J, with 13 bases between. This CDR3 has 15 residues. CDR3 region: CASRPPGINTGELFF. CDR3 in DNA: TGCGCCAGCAGGCCTCCCGGGATAAACACCGGGGAGCTGTTTTTT. The entire variable domain, with the rest obtained from reference TRBV5-1 and TRBJ2-2, is as follows: KAGVTQTPRYLIKTRGQQVTLSCSPISGHRSVSWYQQTPGQGLQFLFEYFSETQRNKGNFPGRFSGRQFSNSRSEMNVSTLELGDSALYLCASRPPGINTGELFFGEGSRLTVL.

The V gene is TRBV9, the J gene TRBJ2-3; TRBD2 matches at 8 bases. The germline V gene encodes CDR1 SGDLS and CDR2 YYNGEE. CDR3 size: 16 residues. The V and J ends lost 0 bases and 0 bases, in that order; junction bases with no gene match: 3. CDR3 sequence reads: CASSVEAGASTDTQYF. In DNA form, the CDR3 reads TGTGCCAGCAGCGTAGAAGCGGGGGCCAGCACAGATACGCAGTATTTT.

In DNA, the CDR3 is TGTGCCAGCAGTTTAGGGGGTCAGGGACAGCCCCAGCATTTT. It yields the protein CASSLGGQGQPQHF. The chain recombines TRBV28 with TRBJ1-5, with a weak D call TRBD1 (5 bases). V was trimmed by 2 bases and J by 7 bases, leaving 12 bases between them. The CDR3 has 14 amino acids. From germline, CDR1 is MDHEN and CDR2 SYDVKM.

V and J are TRBV6-5 and TRBJ2-7; tentative D call: TRBD1 (6 bases). Germline lookup yields CDR1 MNHEY and CDR2 SVGAGI. This CDR3 comprises 14 residues. Trimming pared 5 bases from V and 2 bases from J, leaving 13 bases between. CDR3 region: CASSNTGRPYEQYF. For the CDR3, the DNA is TGTGCCAGCAGTAATACAGGGAGACCCTACGAGCAGTACTTC.

The chain couples TRBV6-5 to TRBJ2-7, with 7 bases fitting TRBD2. The CDR3 is 15 amino acids. Per germline, CDR1 MNHEY and CDR2 SVGAGI. Losses at the gene ends were 8 bases for V and 2 bases for J; bases not matched to a gene: 12. The CDR3 DNA reads as TGTGCCAGCGCGCCCGGGGGGTTTTCAACCTACGAGCAGTACTTC. It encodes CASAPGGFSTYEQYF.

V gene TRBV6-5 combines with J gene TRBJ1-6, with D possibly being TRBD1 (6 bases). This CDR3 has 14 amino acids. Germline V CDR1 and CDR2: MNHEY, SVGAGI. The V end lost 4 bases, the J end lost 9 bases, and 13 bases lay between the germline ends. CDR3 bases: TGTGCCAGCAGTTTGGACAGTGGGCGTTCACCCCTCCACTTT. Translating gives CASSLDSGRSPLHF.

The J gene is TRBJ1-1, the V gene TRBV4-1; D gene uncertain. Germline V gives CDR1 MGHRA, CDR2 YSYEKL. The V gene lost 1 base and the J gene lost 8 bases, with 14 bases spanning the gap. This CDR3 comprises 14 residues. This chain's CDR3 is CASSQGGLDGEAFF. In DNA, the CDR3 is TGCGCCAGCAGCCAAGGGGGTCTGGACGGAGAAGCTTTCTTT.